These 32 T cell receptor beta chains originate from one sample sequenced in a study of T cell changes during pregnancy in multiple sclerosis. Sequencing used immunoSEQ multiplex PCR; TCRdb keeps in-frame clones, though not all of them. This table has around 65,000 clones, around 93% appearing once. The sample in question was peripheral blood, obtained in the second trimester of pregnancy. These receptor sequences come from a female donor in good health, enrolled as a control in a pregnancy study.

This chain links TRBV6-5 with TRBJ1-5; 9 bases line up with TRBD1. J lost 6 bases, V lost 6 bases, and 6 bases had no gene match. Germline loops: CDR1 MNHEY, CDR2 SVGAGI. This CDR3 comprises 14 residues. The CDR3: CASSPEQGAQPQHF. The CDR3 DNA reads as TGTGCCAGCAGCCCCGAACAGGGGGCTCAGCCCCAGCATTTT.

The chain is built from TRBV25-1 and TRBJ2-7; weak D call: TRBD2 (6 bases). There are 13 residues in the CDR3. Trimming removed 2 bases at V and 2 bases at J, with 7 bases between. The germline gives CDR1 MGHDK, CDR2 SYGVNS. CDR3 sequence (DNA): TGTGCCAGCAGTGAAGGGGGGACCTACGAGCAGTACTTC. Residues: CASSEGGTYEQYF.

V is TRBV7-2 and J is TRBJ2-2; 8 bases fit TRBD1. V gave up 4 bases and J gave up 4 bases; unmatched junction bases: 5. This CDR3 has 15 residues. CDR1 is SGHTA and CDR2 is FQGNSA in the germline V gene. The CDR3 spells CASSSTGAPTGELFF. In DNA, the CDR3 is TGTGCCAGCAGCTCGACAGGGGCCCCCACCGGGGAGCTGTTTTTT.

The V call is TRBV2, the J call TRBJ1-5; TRBD1 matches 10 bases. The germline CDR1 and CDR2 sequences are SNHLY and FYNNEI. The junction had 5 bases not matched to a gene; V was cut back by 5 bases and J by 7 bases. The CDR3 consists of 14 residues. The CDR3 DNA reads TGTGCCAGCAGTCGACAGGGGGCCGAACAGCCCCAGCATTTT. Amino acids: CASSRQGAEQPQHF.

The J gene is TRBJ2-3, the V gene TRBV15, with 10 bases that match TRBD2. V lost 8 bases, J lost 5 bases, and 7 bases stayed unmatched. Germline-derived CDR1 and CDR2 are LNHNV and YYDKDF (reference sequence). The CDR3 extends over 14 amino acids. CDR3 amino acids: CATLSGGAGDTQYF. CDR3 sequence (DNA): TGTGCCACCTTAAGCGGGGGGGCGGGAGATACGCAGTATTTT. Filled out from reference TRBV15 and TRBJ2-3, the complete variable domain reads DAMVIQNPRYQVTQFGKPVTLSCSQTLNHNVMYWYQQKSSQAPKLLFHYYDKDFNNEADTPDNFQSRRPNTSFCFLDIRSPGLGDTAMYLCATLSGGAGDTQYFGPGTRLTVL.

The genes are TRBV5-1 and TRBJ2-7; a weak D match, TRBD2 (6 bases). Germline V gene lookup returns CDR1 SGHRS and CDR2 YFSETQ. The CDR3 has 13 residues. Deletions cut 4 bases from V and 0 bases from J, with 8 bases between. The chain's CDR3 is CASSPGSSYEQYF. Written as DNA, the CDR3 is TGCGCCAGCAGCCCCGGGAGCTCCTACGAGCAGTACTTC.

V is TRBV19 and J is TRBJ1-2; TRBD1 matches 7 bases. The V segment lost 6 bases and the J segment 7 bases; nucleotides outside the gene matches: 11. CDR1 is LNHDA, CDR2 SQIVND, per germline (reference sequence). CDR3 length: 14 residues. The CDR3 spells CASSTPRQGGGYTF. The CDR3 DNA follows: TGTGCCAGTAGCACTCCCCGACAGGGAGGTGGCTACACCTTC.

This chain joins TRBV2 and TRBJ2-5; D may be TRBD2 (5 bases). In germline, CDR1 is SNHLY, CDR2 FYNNEI. CDR3 size: 15 residues. The V end was cut by 7 bases, the J end by 1 base, with 16 bases between. In DNA form, the CDR3 reads TGTGCCAGCAACATTAACGGGGTACCCCAAGAGACCCAGTACTTC. Protein sequence: CASNINGVPQETQYF.

This clone was observed once. The J gene is TRBJ1-5, the V gene TRBV7-2, with D maybe TRBD1 (5 bases). In germline, CDR1 is SGHTA, CDR2 FQGNSA. Trimming cost V 0 bases and J 6 bases, with 18 bases left between them. This CDR3 spans 17 amino acids. CDR3 bases: TGTGCCAGCAGCTTAGCTTTGGGGCAGGGAAGTAGTCAGCCCCAGCATTTT. It specifies CASSLALGQGSSQPQHF.

The chain recombines TRBV18 with TRBJ2-7; 8 nucleotides line up with TRBD2. The ends lost 4 bases at V and 0 bases at J; junction bases unmatched: 5. CDR1 and CDR2 (germline): KGHSH, LQKENI. CDR3 length: 15 residues. This CDR3 is CASSLSRGASYEQYF. The CDR3 region has the DNA TGTGCCAGCTCACTGTCGCGGGGGGCCTCCTACGAGCAGTACTTC.

The chain recombines TRBV5-1 with TRBJ2-1; 7 nucleotides align to TRBD2. CDR3 size: 18 residues. The germline gives CDR1 SGHRS, CDR2 YFSETQ. J lost 4 bases, V lost 0 bases, and 13 bases had no gene match. The CDR3 protein is CASSLEVSRGDLYNEQFF. Written as DNA, the CDR3 is TGCGCCAGCAGCTTGGAAGTGTCACGGGGGGACCTATACAATGAGCAGTTCTTC.

The chain has TRBV19 and TRBJ2-7, with 8 bases aligning to TRBD1. After removal of 6 bases from V and 3 bases from J, the junction contained 7 bases not matched to a gene. Germline-derived CDR1 and CDR2 are LNHDA and SQIVND (reference sequence). CDR3 length: 14 residues. CDR3 residues: CASRPAGQGYEQYF. CDR3 in DNA: TGTGCCAGTAGACCTGCAGGACAGGGCTACGAGCAGTACTTC.

The chain has TRBV29-1 and TRBJ2-3; 8 nucleotides agree with TRBD2. Trimming at V came to 7 bases and at J to 2 bases, leaving 5 bases not matched to a gene. Looked up from germline, CDR1 is SQVTM and CDR2 is ANQGSEA. The CDR3 length is 13 residues. CDR3 nucleotides: TGCAGCGGCGGGGGGCAGATCACAGATACGCAGTATTTT. It yields the protein CSGGGQITDTQYF.

This clone turned up a few times. The chain carries TRBV7-2 and TRBJ1-1; possibly TRBD1 for D (5 bases). The CDR3 runs 14 residues. With 1 base removed from V and 4 bases from J, the gap between germline ends came to 10 bases. Germline assignment: CDR1 SGHTA and CDR2 FQGNSA. The CDR3: CASSLGRGGTEAFF. The CDR3 DNA reads TGTGCCAGCAGCTTAGGTCGGGGGGGCACTGAAGCTTTCTTT. Full variable domain (missing parts from reference TRBV7-2 and TRBJ1-1): GAGVSQSPSNKVTEKGKDVELRCDPISGHTALYWYRQSLGQGLEFLIYFQGNSAPDKSGLPSDRFSAERTGGSVSTLTIQRTQQEDSAVYLCASSLGRGGTEAFFGQGTRLTVV.

The V gene is TRBV28, the J gene TRBJ2-7; 8 positions agree with TRBD2. CDR3 length: 15 residues. Germline assignment: CDR1 MDHEN and CDR2 SYDVKM. V dropped 5 bases and J dropped 5; count of bases not matched to a gene: 11. CDR3 loop: CASSPSGRGADEQYF. The CDR3 region has the DNA TGTGCCAGCAGTCCGAGCGGGAGAGGTGCTGACGAGCAGTACTTC.

About this clone: Compared with germline, one end of the junction differs, possibly owing to a read error. V and J are TRBV7-7 and TRBJ2-3; the D is unclear. The length of the CDR3 is 13 residues. Germline CDR1 is SSHAT and CDR2 is FNYEAQ (reference sequence). The CDR3 here is CASSSRVTDTQYF. CDR3 nucleotide sequence: TGTGCTAGCAGCTCCCGGGTCACAGATACGCAGTATTTT.

This clone was counted ten times or more. J is TRBJ2-1 and V is TRBV6-4, with 9 bases lining up with TRBD1. The CDR3 consists of 14 residues. The J segment lost 8 bases and the V segment lost 4 bases, leaving 6 bases of the junction unmatched. Germline CDR1 MRHNA, CDR2 SNTAGT. CDR3 region: CASSAATGGDEQFF. As DNA, the CDR3 is TGTGCCAGCAGTGCTGCCACAGGGGGCGATGAGCAGTTCTTC.

The rearrangement joins TRBV6-5 to TRBJ2-1, with D unclear. The CDR3 loop spans 14 amino acids. V was cut by 3 bases and J by 6 bases, with 12 bases left in between. CDR1 MNHEY and CDR2 SVGAGI come from the germline V gene. The chain's CDR3 is CASSYSPTGNEQFF. CDR3 nucleotides: TGTGCCAGCAGTTATTCTCCCACCGGCAATGAGCAGTTCTTC.

The V call is TRBV5-1, the J call TRBJ1-1; 8 nucleotides agree with TRBD1. V dropped 4 bases and J dropped 2; count of bases not matched to a gene: 7. CDR1 is SGHRS, CDR2 YFSETQ, per germline. CDR3 length: 15 amino acids. CDR3 residues: CASSDRGYRNTEAFF. For the CDR3, the DNA is TGCGCCAGCAGCGACAGGGGATATAGAAACACTGAAGCTTTCTTT.

The chain uses TRBV30 and TRBJ2-7; 8 bases are a match to TRBD1. CDR1 and CDR2 (germline): GTSNPN, SVGIG (reference sequence). There are 13 residues in the CDR3. V gave up 3 bases and J gave up 4 bases; unmatched junction bases: 5. In DNA form, the CDR3 reads TGTGCCTGGAGAGGACAGGGAACATACGAGCAGTACTTC. Its translation: CAWRGQGTYEQYF.

A note on this clone: At one boundary the junction diverges from the germline segment, which might be a read error. The chain has TRBV7-7 and TRBJ2-1; TRBD1 matches 7 bases. This CDR3 is built from 15 residues. Germline CDR1 SSHAT, CDR2 FNYEAQ (reference sequence). DNA for the CDR3: TGTGCTAGCAGCTTACAGGGGAGCTCCTACAATGAGCAGTTCTTC. It specifies CASSLQGSSYNEQFF.

J is TRBJ1-1 and V is TRBV5-6, with a tentative D call TRBD1 (6 bases). Trimming removed 4 bases from V and 7 bases from J, with 11 bases in between. This CDR3 has 12 residues. CDR1 and CDR2 from the germline V gene are SGHDT and YYEEEE. This chain's CDR3 is CASSARGIEAFF. CDR3 coding DNA: TGTGCCAGCAGCGCGAGGGGGATTGAAGCTTTCTTT.

The V and J genes are TRBV11-2 and TRBJ1-4; D is unresolved. The ends were cut back, 6 bases at V and 4 bases at J, with 12 bases in the middle. This CDR3 region has 14 residues. CDR1 and CDR2 (germline): SGHAT, FQNNGV. CDR3 in DNA: TGTGCCAGCAGTTCCGGGTCGCGTAATGAAAAACTGTTTTTT. This encodes CASSSGSRNEKLFF.

The chain recombines TRBV28 with TRBJ2-1, with TRBD2 matching 10 bases. This CDR3 has 12 residues. The ends lost 8 bases at V and 8 bases at J; junction bases unmatched: 3. The V gene's germline CDR1 is MDHEN and CDR2 SYDVKM. CDR3 sequence reads: CASGTSDYEQFF. Written as DNA, the CDR3 is TGTGCCAGCGGGACTAGCGATTATGAGCAGTTCTTC.

The V gene is TRBV7-9, the J gene TRBJ1-4, with D unclear. This CDR3 is 17 amino acids long. V dropped 7 bases and J dropped 1 base, with 19 bases sitting between them. In germline, CDR1 is SEHNR, CDR2 FQNEAQ (reference sequence). CDR3 sequence: CASNHDEMAGTNEKLFF. CDR3 in DNA: TGTGCCAGCAACCACGATGAGATGGCAGGAACTAATGAAAAACTGTTTTTT.

This sequence joins TRBV4-2 and TRBJ1-5; no reliable D call. Germline values: CDR1 LGHNA, CDR2 YNFKEQ. This CDR3 has 12 residues. Between the trimmed V and J ends, which lost 0 bases and 6 bases, there was a span of 3 bases. For the CDR3, the DNA is TGTGCCAGCAGCCAAGAGAGTCAGCCCCAGCATTTT. Translating gives CASSQESQPQHF.

V and J are TRBV19 and TRBJ2-2; the D gene is possibly TRBD1 (6 bases). Per the germline V gene, CDR1 is LNHDA and CDR2 is SQIVND (reference sequence). The CDR3 totals 15 residues. The germline V and J ends were trimmed by 6 bases and 1 base, with 12 bases remaining between them. In DNA form, the CDR3 reads TGTGCCAGTAGAAGGACAGAAATGAACACCGGGGAGCTGTTTTTT. It specifies CASRRTEMNTGELFF.

CDR3 coding DNA: TGTGCCAGCAGCCAGACAGGCAAGGGGAGAGAGACCCAGTACTTC. This encodes CASSQTGKGRETQYF. V gene TRBV9 combines with J gene TRBJ2-5, with a tentative D call TRBD1 (6 bases). Germline lookup yields CDR1 SGDLS and CDR2 YYNGEE. The CDR3 has 15 residues. Deletions cut 4 bases from V and 4 bases from J, with 17 bases between.

The chain joins TRBV5-8 to TRBJ2-5; the match to TRBD2 covers 9 bases. The junction had 13 bases not matched to a gene; V was cut back by 5 bases and J by 5 bases. This CDR3 is built from 16 residues. The germline V gene encodes CDR1 SGHTS and CDR2 YDEGEE. The CDR3 region has the DNA TGTGCCAGCAGGCAGCTAGGAGCGGGAGGTGGGGAGACCCAGTACTTC. It yields the protein CASRQLGAGGGETQYF.

The chain recombines TRBV30 with TRBJ1-2; D possibly corresponds to TRBD1 (5 bases). Germline CDR1 reads GTSNPN; CDR2 reads SVGIG (reference sequence). The CDR3 length is 14 residues. V was clipped by 0 bases and J by 4 bases, with 12 bases between them. The CDR3: CAWSVKGLGYGYTF. CDR3 nucleotides: TGTGCCTGGAGTGTGAAGGGGTTAGGCTATGGCTACACCTTC.

This chain links TRBV6-5 with TRBJ2-3; possible D gene TRBD2, 5 bases. V was clipped by 6 bases and J by 1 base, with 14 bases between them. CDR3 length: 15 residues. Germline V gene lookup returns CDR1 MNHEY and CDR2 SVGAGI. The CDR3 loop reads CASRDRELGTDTQYF. CDR3 nucleotide sequence: TGTGCCAGCAGGGACCGGGAATTAGGCACAGATACGCAGTATTTT.

This clone showed up just once. The V gene is TRBV5-1, the J gene TRBJ1-2; 9 bases agree with TRBD1. Germline V gene data show CDR1 as SGHRS and CDR2 as YFSETQ. The CDR3 contains 13 residues. V shed 4 bases, J shed 7 bases, and the junction held 5 bases outside the gene matches. CDR3 region: CASSTGQGAGYTF. For the CDR3, the DNA is TGCGCCAGCAGCACGGGACAGGGAGCTGGCTACACCTTC.